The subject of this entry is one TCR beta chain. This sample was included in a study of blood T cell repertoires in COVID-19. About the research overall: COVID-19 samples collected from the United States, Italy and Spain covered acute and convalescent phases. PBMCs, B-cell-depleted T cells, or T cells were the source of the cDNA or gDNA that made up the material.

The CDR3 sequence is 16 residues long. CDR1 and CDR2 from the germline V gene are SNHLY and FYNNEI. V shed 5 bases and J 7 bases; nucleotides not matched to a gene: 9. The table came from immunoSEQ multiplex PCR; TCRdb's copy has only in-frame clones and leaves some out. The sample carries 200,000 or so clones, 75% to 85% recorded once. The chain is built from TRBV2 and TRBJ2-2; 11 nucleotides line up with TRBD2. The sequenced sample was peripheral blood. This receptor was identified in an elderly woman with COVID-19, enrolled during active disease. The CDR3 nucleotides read TGTGCCAGCAGTCTTCGCCTAGCGGGGGGCGGCGGGGAGCTGTTTTTT. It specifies CASSLRLAGGGGELFF.